This note documents a single TCR beta chain sequence. Its antigen is unidentified. Assay used: immunoSEQ multiplex PCR; TCRdb lists only in-frame clones, some missing. This sample has over 110,000 clones, with about 90% found just once. Germline CDR1 LNHDA, CDR2 SQIVND (reference sequence). Deletions cut 7 bases from V and 2 bases from J, with 21 bases between. This CDR3 comprises 16 residues. This record belongs to a study of T cell responses to AZD1222 COVID-19 vaccine. Study-wide findings and caveats: Distributed over spike, vaccine-associated CD4 TCRs predominated at 160-218 and 743-854. The breadth and depth of Spike-specific TCRs increased once two AZD1222 doses had been given. Of the AZD1222 recipients, only six were seropositive at baseline.

The receptor was isolated from an adult who received the AZD1222 COVID-19 vaccine. The chain combines TRBV19 with TRBJ2-7; D is tentatively TRBD1 or TRBD2 (5 bases each). Material: peripheral blood, obtained 28 days after the second AZD1222 dose. For the CDR3, the DNA is TGTGCCAGTAAAGGGGATCAGGGACGACCTGCCTACGAGCAGTACTTC. Translating gives CASKGDQGRPAYEQYF.